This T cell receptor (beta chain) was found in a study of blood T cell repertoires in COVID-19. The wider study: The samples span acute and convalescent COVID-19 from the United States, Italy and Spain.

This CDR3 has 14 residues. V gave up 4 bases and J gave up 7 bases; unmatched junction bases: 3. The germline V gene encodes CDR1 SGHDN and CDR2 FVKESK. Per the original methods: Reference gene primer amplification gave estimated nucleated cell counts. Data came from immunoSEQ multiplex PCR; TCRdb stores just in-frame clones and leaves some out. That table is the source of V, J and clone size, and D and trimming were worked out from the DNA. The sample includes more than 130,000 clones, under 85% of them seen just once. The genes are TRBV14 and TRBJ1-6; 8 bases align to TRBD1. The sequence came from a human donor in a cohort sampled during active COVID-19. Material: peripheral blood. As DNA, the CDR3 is TGTGCCAGCAGCCTCAGGGGGCAAAATTCACCCCTCCACTTT. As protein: CASSLRGQNSPLHF. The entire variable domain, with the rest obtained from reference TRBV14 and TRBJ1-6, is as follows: EAGVTQFPSHSVIEKGQTVTLRCDPISGHDNLYWYRRVMGKEIKFLLHFVKESKQDESGMPNNRFLAERTGGTYSTLKVQPAELEDSGVYFCASSLRGQNSPLHFGNGTRLTVT.